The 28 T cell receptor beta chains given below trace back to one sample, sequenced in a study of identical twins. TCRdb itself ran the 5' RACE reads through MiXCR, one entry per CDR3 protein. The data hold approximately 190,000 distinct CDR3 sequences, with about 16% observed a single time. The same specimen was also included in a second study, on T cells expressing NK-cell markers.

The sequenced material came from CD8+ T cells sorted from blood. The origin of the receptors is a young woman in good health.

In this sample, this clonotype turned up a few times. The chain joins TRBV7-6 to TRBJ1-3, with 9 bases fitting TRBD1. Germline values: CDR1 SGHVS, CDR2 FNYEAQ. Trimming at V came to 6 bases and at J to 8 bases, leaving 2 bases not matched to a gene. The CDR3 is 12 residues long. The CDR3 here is CASRDRGDTIYF. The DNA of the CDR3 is TGTGCCAGCAGAGACAGGGGGGACACCATATATTTT.

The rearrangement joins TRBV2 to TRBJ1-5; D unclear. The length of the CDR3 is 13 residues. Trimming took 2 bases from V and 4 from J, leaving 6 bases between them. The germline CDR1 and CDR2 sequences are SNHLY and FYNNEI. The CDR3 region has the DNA TGTGCCAGCAGTGAAAGCCCAAATCAGCCCCAGCATTTT. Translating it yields CASSESPNQPQHF. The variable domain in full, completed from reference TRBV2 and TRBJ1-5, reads EPEVTQTPSHQVTQMGQEVILRCVPISNHLYFYWYRQILGQKVEFLVSFYNNEISEKSEIFDDQFSVERPDGSNFTLKIRSTKLEDSAMYFCASSESPNQPQHFGDGTRLSIL.

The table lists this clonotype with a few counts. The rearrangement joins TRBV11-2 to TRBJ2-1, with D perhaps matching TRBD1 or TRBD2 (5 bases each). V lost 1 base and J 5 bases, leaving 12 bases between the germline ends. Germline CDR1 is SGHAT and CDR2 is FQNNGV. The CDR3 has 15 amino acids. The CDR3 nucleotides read TGTGCCAGCAGCTTAGCCGGGACCCTGGACAATGAGCAGTTCTTC. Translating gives CASSLAGTLDNEQFF. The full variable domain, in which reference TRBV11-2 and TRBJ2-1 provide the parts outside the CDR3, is EAGVAQSPRYKIIEKRQSVAFWCNPISGHATLYWYQQILGQGPKLLIQFQNNGVVDDSQLPKDRFSAERLKGVDSTLKIQPAKLEDSAVYLCASSLAGTLDNEQFFGPGTRLTVL.

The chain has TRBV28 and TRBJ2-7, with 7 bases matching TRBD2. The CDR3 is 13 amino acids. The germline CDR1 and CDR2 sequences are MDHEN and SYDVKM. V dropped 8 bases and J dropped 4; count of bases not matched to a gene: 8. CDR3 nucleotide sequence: TGTGCCAGCGTCTCGGCGGGAGAATACGAGCAGTACTTC. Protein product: CASVSAGEYEQYF.

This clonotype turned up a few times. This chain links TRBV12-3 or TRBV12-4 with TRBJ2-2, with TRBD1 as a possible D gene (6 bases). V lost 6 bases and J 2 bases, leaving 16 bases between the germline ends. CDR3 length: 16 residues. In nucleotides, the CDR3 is TGTGCCAGCAGCATAGGGGGTTCCGCAAACACCGGGGAGCTGTTTTTT. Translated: CASSIGGSANTGELFF.

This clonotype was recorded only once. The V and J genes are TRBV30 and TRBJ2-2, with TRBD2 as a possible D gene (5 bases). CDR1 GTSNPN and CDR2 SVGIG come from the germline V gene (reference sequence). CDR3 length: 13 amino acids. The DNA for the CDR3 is TGTGCTTGGGGTAGCGACTACACCGGGGAGCTGTTTTTT. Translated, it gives CAWGSDYTGELFF. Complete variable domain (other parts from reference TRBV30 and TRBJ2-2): SQTIHQWPATLVQPVGSPLSLECTVEGTSNPNLYWYRQAAGRGLQLLFYSVGIGQISSEVPQNLSASRPQDRQFILSSKKLLLSDSGFYLCAWGSDYTGELFFGEGSRLTVL.

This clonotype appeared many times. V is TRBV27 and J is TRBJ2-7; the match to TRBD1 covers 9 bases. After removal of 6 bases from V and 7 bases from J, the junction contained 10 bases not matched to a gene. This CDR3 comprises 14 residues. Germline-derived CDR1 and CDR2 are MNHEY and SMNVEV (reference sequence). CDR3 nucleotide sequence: TGTGCCAGCAGACCGGGACAGGGTCAGTGGGAGCAGTACTTC. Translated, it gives CASRPGQGQWEQYF.

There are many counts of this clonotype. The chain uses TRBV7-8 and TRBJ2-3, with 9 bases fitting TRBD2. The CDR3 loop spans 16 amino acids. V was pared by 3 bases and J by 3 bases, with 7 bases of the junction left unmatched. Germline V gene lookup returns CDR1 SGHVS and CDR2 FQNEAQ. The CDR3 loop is CASSFRSGRTTDTQYF. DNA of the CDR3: TGTGCCAGCAGCTTCCGTAGCGGGAGAACTACAGATACGCAGTATTTT.

The CDR3, as DNA: TGTGCCAGCAGTTACGGTGCTAGCTCTCACGAGCAGTACTTC. Translation: CASSYGASSHEQYF. The rearrangement uses TRBV6-5 and TRBJ2-7, with a weak D call TRBD2 (5 bases). Germline V gene data show CDR1 as MNHEY and CDR2 as SVGAGI. V lost 2 bases and J 5 bases, leaving 13 bases between the germline ends. The length of the CDR3 is 14 residues.

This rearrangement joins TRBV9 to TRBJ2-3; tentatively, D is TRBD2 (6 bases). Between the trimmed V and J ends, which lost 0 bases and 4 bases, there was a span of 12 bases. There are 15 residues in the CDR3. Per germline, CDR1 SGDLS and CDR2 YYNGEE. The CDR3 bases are TGTGCCAGCAGCGTAGAGGAGGGCCGGTCAGATACGCAGTATTTT. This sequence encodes CASSVEEGRSDTQYF.

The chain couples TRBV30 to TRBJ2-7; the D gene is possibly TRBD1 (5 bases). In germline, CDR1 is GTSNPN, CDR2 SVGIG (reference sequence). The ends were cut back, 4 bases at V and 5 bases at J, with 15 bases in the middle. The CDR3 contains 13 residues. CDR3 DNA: TGTGCCTGGACCCAGGGCGAGGTCCACGAGCAGTACTTC. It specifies CAWTQGEVHEQYF.

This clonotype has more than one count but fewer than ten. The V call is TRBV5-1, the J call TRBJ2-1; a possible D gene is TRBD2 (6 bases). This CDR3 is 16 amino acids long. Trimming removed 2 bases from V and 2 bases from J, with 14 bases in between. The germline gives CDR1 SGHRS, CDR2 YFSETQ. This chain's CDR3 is CASSFWRGEPYNEQFF. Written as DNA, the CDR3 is TGCGCCAGCAGCTTCTGGCGGGGCGAGCCCTACAATGAGCAGTTCTTC.

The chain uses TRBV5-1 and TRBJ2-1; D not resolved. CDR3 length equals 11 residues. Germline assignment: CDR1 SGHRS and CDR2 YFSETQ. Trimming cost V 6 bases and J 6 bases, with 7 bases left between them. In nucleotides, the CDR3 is TGCGCCAGCAAGGGCAGCAATGAGCAGTTCTTC. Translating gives CASKGSNEQFF.

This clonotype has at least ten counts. The CDR3 loop is CASSPGFSKHYEQYF. CDR3 nucleotides: TGTGCCAGCAGTCCAGGGTTTTCGAAACACTACGAGCAGTACTTC. The chain recombines TRBV6-1 with TRBJ2-7; perhaps TRBD1 as D (5 bases). The ends were cut back, 5 bases at V and 3 bases at J, with 17 bases in the middle. The CDR3 extends over 15 amino acids. Germline-derived CDR1 and CDR2 are MNHNS and SASEGT.

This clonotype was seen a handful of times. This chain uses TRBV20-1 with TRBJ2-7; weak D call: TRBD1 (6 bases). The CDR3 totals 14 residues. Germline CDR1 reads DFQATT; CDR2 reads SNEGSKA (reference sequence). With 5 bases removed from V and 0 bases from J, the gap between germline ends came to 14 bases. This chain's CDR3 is CSAPDPDSSYEQYF. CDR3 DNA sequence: TGCAGTGCTCCCGACCCGGACAGCTCCTACGAGCAGTACTTC.

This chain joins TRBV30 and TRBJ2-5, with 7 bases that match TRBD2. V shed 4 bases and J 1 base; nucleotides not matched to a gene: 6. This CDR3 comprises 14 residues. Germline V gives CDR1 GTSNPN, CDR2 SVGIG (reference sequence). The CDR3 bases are TGTGCCTGGAAGGCGGGAGCGCTCCAAGAGACCCAGTACTTC. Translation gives CAWKAGALQETQYF.

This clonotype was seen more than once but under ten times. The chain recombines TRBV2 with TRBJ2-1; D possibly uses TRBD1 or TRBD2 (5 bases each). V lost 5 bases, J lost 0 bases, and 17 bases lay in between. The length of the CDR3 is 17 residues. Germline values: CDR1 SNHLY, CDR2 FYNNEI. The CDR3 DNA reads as TGTGCCAGCAGTACCGGGACGTTTCCCCTCTCCTACAATGAGCAGTTCTTC. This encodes CASSTGTFPLSYNEQFF.

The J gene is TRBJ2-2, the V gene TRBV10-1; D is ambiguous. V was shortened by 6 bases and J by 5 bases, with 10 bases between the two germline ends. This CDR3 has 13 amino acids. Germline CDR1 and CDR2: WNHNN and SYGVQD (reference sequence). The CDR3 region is CASRPYTTGELFF. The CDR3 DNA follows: TGCGCCAGCAGACCCTATACGACCGGGGAGCTGTTTTTT.

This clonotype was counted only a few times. In DNA, the CDR3 is TGTGCCAGCAGTGAAGGGAGGACGTTTGTGGCAGATACGCAGTATTTT. Translated, it gives CASSEGRTFVADTQYF. The chain uses TRBV2 and TRBJ2-3, with D possibly matching TRBD2 (5 bases). The CDR3 loop spans 16 amino acids. Trimming removed 1 base from V and 4 bases from J, with 15 bases in between. CDR1 is SNHLY and CDR2 is FYNNEI in the germline V gene.

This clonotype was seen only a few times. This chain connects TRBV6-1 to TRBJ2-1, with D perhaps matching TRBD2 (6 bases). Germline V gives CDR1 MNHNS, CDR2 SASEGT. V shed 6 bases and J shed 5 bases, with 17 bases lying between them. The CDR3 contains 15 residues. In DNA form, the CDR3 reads TGTGCCAGCAGCCCGGGACTCCCTATTAACAATGAGCAGTTCTTC. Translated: CASSPGLPINNEQFF.

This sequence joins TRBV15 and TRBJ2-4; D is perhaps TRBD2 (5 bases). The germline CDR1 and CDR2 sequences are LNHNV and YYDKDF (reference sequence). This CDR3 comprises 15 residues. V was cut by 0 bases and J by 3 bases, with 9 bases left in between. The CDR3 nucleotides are TGTGCCACCAGCAGAGACCGGGAACTCAAAAACATTCAGTACTTC. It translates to CATSRDRELKNIQYF.

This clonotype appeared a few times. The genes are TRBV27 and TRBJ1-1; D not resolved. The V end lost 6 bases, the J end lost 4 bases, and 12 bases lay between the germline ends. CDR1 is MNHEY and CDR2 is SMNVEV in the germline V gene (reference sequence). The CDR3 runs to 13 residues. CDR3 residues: CASSPLVITEAFF. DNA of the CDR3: TGTGCCAGCAGCCCTCTGGTAATCACTGAAGCTTTCTTT.

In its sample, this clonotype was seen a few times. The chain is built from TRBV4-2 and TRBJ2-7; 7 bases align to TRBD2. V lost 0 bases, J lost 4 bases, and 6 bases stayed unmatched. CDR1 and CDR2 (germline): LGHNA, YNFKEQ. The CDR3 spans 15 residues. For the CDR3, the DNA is TGTGCCAGCAGCCAAGAACCAGCGGGGATATACGAGCAGTACTTC. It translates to CASSQEPAGIYEQYF.

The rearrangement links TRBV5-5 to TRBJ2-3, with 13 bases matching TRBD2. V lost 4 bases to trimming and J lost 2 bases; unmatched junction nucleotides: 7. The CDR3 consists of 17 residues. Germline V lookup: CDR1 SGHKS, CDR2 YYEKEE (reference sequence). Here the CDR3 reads CASSPATSGRPTDTQYF. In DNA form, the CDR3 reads TGTGCCAGCAGCCCCGCGACTAGCGGGAGGCCCACAGATACGCAGTATTTT.

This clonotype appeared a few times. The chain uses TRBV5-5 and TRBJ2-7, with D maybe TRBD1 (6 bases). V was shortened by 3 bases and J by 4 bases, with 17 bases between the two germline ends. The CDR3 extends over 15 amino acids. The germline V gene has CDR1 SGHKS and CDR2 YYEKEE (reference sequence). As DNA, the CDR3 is TGTGCCAGCAGCTCCGGGACATGGAGGAGTTACGAGCAGTACTTC. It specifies CASSSGTWRSYEQYF.

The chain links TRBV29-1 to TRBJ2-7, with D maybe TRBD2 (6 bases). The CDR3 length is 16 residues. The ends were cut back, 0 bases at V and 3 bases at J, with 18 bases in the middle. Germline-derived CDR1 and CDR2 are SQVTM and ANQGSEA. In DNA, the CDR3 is TGCAGCGTTGAAGATAGTAGGGGTTTAGCGGACTACGAGCAGTACTTC. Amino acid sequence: CSVEDSRGLADYEQYF.

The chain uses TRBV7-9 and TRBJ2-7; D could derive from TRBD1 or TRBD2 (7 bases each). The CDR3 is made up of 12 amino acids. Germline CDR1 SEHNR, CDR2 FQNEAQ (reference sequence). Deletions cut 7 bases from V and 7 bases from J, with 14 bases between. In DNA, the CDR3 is TGTGCCAGCACAGGGGGGGGGCTGGAGCAGTACTTC. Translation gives CASTGGGLEQYF. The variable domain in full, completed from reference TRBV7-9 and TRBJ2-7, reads DTGVSQNPRHKITKRGQNVTFRCDPISEHNRLYWYRQTLGQGPEFLTYFQNEAQLEKSRLLSDRFSAERPKGSFSTLEIQRTEQGDSAMYLCASTGGGLEQYFGPGTRLTVT.

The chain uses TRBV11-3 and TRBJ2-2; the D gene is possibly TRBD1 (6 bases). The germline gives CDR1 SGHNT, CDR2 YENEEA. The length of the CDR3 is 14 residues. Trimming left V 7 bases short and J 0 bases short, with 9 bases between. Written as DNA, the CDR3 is TGTGCCAGCACCGACAGGCCGAACACCGGGGAGCTGTTTTTT. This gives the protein CASTDRPNTGELFF.